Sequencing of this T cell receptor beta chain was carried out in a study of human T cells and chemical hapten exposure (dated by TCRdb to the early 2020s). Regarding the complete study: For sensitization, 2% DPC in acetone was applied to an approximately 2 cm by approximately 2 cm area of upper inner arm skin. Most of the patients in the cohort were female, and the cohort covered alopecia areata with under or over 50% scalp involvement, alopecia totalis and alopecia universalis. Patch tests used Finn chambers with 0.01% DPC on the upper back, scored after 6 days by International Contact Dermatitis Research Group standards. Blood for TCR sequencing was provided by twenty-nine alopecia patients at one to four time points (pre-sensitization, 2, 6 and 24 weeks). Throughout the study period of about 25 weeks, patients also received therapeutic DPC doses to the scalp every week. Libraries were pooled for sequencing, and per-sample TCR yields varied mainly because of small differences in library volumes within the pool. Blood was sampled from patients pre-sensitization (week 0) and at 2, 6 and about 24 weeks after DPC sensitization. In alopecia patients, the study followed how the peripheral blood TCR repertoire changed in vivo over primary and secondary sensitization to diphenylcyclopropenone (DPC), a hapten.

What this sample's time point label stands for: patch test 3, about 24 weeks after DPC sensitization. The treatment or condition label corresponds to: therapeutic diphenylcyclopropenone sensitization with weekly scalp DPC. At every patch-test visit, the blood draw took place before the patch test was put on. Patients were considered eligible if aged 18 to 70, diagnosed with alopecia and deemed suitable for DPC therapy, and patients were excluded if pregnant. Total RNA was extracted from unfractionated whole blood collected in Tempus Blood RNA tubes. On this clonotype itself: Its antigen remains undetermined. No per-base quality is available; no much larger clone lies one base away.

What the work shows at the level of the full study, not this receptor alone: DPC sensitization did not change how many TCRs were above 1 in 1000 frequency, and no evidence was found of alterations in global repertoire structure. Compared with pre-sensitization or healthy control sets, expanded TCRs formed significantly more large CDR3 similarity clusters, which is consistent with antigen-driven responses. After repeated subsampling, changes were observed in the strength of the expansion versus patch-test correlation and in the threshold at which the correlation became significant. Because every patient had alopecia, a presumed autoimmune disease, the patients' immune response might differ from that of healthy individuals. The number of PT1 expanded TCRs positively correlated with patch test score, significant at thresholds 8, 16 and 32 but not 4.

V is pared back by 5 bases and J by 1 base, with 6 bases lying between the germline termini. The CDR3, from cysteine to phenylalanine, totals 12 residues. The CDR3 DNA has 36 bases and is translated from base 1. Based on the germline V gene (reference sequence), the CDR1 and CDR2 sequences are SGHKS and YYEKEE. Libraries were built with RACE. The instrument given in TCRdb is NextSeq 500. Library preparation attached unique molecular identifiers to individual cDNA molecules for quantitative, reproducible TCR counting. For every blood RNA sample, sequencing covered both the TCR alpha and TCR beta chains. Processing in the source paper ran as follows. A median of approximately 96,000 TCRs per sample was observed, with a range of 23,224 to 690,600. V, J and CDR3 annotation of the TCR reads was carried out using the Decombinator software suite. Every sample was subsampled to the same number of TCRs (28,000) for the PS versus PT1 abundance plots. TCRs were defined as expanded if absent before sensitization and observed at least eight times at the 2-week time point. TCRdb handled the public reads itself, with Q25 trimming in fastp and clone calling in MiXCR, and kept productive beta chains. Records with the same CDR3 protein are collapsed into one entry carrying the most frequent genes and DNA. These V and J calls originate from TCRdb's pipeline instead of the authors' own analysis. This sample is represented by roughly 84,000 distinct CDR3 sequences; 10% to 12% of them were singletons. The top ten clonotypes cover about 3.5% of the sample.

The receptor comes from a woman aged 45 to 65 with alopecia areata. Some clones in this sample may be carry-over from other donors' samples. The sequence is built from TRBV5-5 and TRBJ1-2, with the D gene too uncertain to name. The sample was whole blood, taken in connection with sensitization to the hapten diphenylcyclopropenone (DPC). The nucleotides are TGTGCCAGCAGTACCAGTAACTATGGCTACACCTTC. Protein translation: CASSTSNYGYTF.